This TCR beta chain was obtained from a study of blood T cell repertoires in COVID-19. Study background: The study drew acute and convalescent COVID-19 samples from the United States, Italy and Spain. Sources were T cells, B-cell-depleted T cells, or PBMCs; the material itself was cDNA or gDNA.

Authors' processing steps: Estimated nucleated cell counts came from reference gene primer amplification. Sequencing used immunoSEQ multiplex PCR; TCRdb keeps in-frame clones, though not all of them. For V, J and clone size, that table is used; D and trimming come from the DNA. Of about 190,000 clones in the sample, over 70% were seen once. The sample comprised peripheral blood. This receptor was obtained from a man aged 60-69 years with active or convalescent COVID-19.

The CDR3 reads CASSPTGDEQYF. In DNA form, the CDR3 reads TGTGCCAGCTCGCCTACGGGGGACGAGCAGTACTTC. V gene TRBV18 combines with J gene TRBJ2-7; TRBD2 might be the D (6 bases). The CDR3 is made up of 12 amino acids. Germline lookup yields CDR1 KGHSH and CDR2 LQKENI. V lost 6 bases and J lost 5, with 11 bases in between.